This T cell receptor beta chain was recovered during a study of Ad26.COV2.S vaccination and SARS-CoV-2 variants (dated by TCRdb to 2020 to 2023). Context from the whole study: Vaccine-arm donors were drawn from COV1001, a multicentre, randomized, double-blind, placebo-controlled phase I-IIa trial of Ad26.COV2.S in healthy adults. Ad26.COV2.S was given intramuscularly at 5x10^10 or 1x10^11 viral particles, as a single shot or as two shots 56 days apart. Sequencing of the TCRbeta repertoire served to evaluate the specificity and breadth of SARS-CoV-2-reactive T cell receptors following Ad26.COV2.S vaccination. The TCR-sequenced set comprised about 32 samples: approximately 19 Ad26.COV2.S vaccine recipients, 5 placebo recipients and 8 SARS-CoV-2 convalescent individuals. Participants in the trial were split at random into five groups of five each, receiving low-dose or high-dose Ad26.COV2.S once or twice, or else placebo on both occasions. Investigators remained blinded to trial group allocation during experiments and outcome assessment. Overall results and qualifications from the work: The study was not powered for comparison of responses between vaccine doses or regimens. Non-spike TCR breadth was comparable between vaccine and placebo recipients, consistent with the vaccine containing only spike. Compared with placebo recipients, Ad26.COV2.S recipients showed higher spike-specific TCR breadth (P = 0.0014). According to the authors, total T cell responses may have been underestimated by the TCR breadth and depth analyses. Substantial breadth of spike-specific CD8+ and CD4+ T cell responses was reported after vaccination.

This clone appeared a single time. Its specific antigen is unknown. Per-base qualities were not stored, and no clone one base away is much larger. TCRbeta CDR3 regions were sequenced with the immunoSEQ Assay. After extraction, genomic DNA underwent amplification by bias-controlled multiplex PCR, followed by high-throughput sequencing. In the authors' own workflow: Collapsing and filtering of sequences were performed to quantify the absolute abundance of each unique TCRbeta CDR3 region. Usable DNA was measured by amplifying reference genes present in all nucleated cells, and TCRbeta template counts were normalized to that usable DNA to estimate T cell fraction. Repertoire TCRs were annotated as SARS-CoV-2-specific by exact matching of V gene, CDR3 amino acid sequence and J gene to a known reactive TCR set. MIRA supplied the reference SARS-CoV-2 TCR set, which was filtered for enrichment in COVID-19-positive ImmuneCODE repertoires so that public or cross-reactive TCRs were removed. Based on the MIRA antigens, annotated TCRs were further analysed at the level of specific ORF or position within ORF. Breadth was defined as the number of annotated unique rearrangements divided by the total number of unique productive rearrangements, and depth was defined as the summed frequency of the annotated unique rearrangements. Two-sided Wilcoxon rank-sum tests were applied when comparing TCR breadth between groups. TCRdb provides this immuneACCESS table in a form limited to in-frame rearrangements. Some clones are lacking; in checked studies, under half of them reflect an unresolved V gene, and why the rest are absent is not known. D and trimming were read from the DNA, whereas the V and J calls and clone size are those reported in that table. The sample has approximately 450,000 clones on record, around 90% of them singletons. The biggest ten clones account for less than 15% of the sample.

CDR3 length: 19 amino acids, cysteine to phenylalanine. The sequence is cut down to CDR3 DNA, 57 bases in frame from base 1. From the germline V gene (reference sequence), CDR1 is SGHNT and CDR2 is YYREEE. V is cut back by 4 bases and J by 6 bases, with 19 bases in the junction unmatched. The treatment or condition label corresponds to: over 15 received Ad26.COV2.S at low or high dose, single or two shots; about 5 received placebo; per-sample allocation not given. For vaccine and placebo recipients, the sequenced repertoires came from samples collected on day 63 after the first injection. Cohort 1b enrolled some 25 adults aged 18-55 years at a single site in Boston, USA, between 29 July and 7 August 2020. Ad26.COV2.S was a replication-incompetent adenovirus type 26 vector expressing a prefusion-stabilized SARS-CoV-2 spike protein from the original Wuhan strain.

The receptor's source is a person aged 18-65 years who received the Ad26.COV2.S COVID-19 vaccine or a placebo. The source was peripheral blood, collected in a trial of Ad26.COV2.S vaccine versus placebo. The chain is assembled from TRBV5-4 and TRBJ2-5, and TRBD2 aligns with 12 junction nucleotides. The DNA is TGTGCCAGCAGCCACTCCTGGAGATCTAGCGGGAGGGCCGTGAAGACCCAGTACTTC. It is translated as CASSHSWRSSGRAVKTQYF.